This T cell receptor beta chain emerged from a study of a mutant IDH1 vaccine in newly diagnosed glioma. The wider study: Radiotherapy alone preceded vaccination by 4-6 weeks; alternatively, vaccination started with temozolomide cycles. Broader study findings: Patients mounted vaccine-induced immune responses in roughly 93% of cases. Among top peripheral T cell clonotypes, changes seemed unrelated to pseudoprogression.

Sequenced by immunoSEQ multiplex PCR; TCRdb stores in-frame clones only, minus some. The sample holds some 58,000 clones, 81% seen once. This clone was seen just once. As yet, its antigen is unknown. The time point is: week 35, safety follow-up. A single vaccine dose contained 300 ug of mutant IDH1 20-mer peptide, and topical imiquimod was used with it. Each patient was administered eight vaccinations, scheduled in weeks 1, 3, 5, 7, 11, 15, 19 and 23. J was trimmed by 6 bases and V by 1 base; bases with no gene match: 3. The CDR3 is 14 amino acids. Per germline, CDR1 LNHNV and CDR2 YYDKDF (reference sequence).

The chain is built from TRBV15 and TRBJ2-1; 7 bases are a match to TRBD1. Sequencing used PBMCs, obtained from a glioma patient whose treatment included an IDH1 peptide vaccine. The source of this sequence is a man aged 35-49 years with glioma. CDR3 amino acids: CATSRGDSANEQFF. CDR3 coding DNA: TGTGCCACCAGCAGAGGGGACAGTGCCAATGAGCAGTTCTTC.